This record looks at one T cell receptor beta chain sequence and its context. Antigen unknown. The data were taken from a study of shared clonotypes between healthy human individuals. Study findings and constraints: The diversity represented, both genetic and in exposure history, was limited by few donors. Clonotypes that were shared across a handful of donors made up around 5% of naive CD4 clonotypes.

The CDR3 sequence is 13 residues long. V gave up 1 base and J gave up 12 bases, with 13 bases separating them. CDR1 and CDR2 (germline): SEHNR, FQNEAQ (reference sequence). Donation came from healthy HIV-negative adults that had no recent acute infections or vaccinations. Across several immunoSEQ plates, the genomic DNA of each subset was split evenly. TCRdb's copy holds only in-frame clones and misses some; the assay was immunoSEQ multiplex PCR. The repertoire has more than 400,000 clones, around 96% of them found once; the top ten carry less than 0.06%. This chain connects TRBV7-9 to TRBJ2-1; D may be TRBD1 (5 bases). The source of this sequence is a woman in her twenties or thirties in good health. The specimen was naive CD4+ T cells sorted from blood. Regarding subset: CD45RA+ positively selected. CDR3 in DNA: TGTGCCAGCAGCTTAGTTGGGCAGGGCCCGCAGTTCTTC. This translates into CASSLVGQGPQFF. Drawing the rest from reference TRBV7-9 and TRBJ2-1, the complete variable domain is DTGVSQNPRHKITKRGQNVTFRCDPISEHNRLYWYRQTLGQGPEFLTYFQNEAQLEKSRLLSDRFSAERPKGSFSTLEIQRTEQGDSAMYLCASSLVGQGPQFFGPGTRLTVL.